The 8 T cell receptor beta chains in this list originate from one sample, sequenced in a study of shared clonotypes between healthy human individuals. Naivety among CD8 cells was defined by CD45RO negativity and positive CCR7 selection, thereby excluding terminally differentiated effector memory CD45RA+ cells. The table came from immunoSEQ multiplex PCR; TCRdb's copy has only in-frame clones and leaves some out. The sample lists millions of clones; about 93% were seen once. The source material was naive CD8+ T cells from PBMCs. Every receptor here comes from a man younger than 35 in good health. Some clones in this sample may be carry-over from other donors' samples.

The V gene is TRBV7-9, the J gene TRBJ1-6; D not certain. CDR1 and CDR2 from the germline V gene are SEHNR and FQNEAQ (reference sequence). Trimming shortened V by 1 base and J by 9 bases, and 16 bases separated the two germline ends. The CDR3 spans 16 residues. The CDR3 is CASSLGPSQGTSPLHF. CDR3 bases: TGTGCCAGCAGCTTAGGTCCATCCCAAGGTACTTCACCCCTCCACTTT.

The V gene is TRBV6-1, the J gene TRBJ2-5; D is perhaps TRBD2 (5 bases). V gave up 6 bases and J gave up 5 bases, with 16 bases separating them. This CDR3 is 14 amino acids long. The germline gives CDR1 MNHNS, CDR2 SASEGT. The CDR3 DNA reads as TGTGCCAGCAGCGAACTCGGGATGGACGAGACCCAGTACTTC. Its translation is CASSELGMDETQYF.

V and J are TRBV27 and TRBJ2-3; D possibly corresponds to TRBD2 (7 bases). Germline V gives CDR1 MNHEY, CDR2 SMNVEV (reference sequence). V shed 6 bases and J shed 2 bases, with 18 bases lying between them. The CDR3 consists of 16 residues. The CDR3 DNA is TGTGCCAGCAGCCAGGGGCGGGAGACCACCACAGATACGCAGTATTTT. The encoded protein is CASSQGRETTTDTQYF.

The chain joins TRBV28 to TRBJ2-1; D remains unclear. The germline V gene encodes CDR1 MDHEN and CDR2 SYDVKM. The V end was cut by 5 bases, the J end by 0 bases, with 14 bases between. The CDR3 loop spans 16 amino acids. CDR3 nucleotide sequence: TGTGCCAGCAGTCCCGGCGACACTCCCTCCTACAATGAGCAGTTCTTC. Amino acids: CASSPGDTPSYNEQFF.

The CDR3 bases are TGTGCCAGCAGCTTAGAGGGGGAACGTAATGAAAAACTGTTTTTT. It specifies CASSLEGERNEKLFF. The V call is TRBV13, the J call TRBJ1-4, with D tentatively TRBD1 (6 bases). The V end was cut by 1 base, the J end by 4 bases, with 10 bases between. CDR1 PRHDT and CDR2 FYEKMQ come from the germline V gene (reference sequence). The CDR3 has 15 amino acids.

The chain has TRBV4-1 and TRBJ1-5, with D maybe TRBD1 (6 bases). The germline V and J ends were trimmed by 3 bases and 1 base, with 10 bases remaining between them. Germline CDR1 MGHRA, CDR2 YSYEKL. The CDR3 sequence is 15 residues long. CDR3 DNA: TGCGCCAGCAGCCACACAGGGACAAGCAATCAGCCCCAGCATTTT. It encodes CASSHTGTSNQPQHF.

This clone showed up just once. The chain has TRBV6-6 and TRBJ2-7; 8 positions match TRBD1. Germline V gene data show CDR1 as MNHNY and CDR2 as SVGAGI (reference sequence). The trim removed 9 bases at V and 1 base at J, leaving 8 bases unmatched. The CDR3 loop spans 14 amino acids. The CDR3 DNA follows: TGTGCCAGTACAGGGGGGTCTGCGTCCTACGAGCAGTACTTC. Protein: CASTGGSASYEQYF.

This chain's CDR3 is CASNLAPGAQYEQYF. CDR3 nucleotide sequence: TGCGCCAGCAATCTAGCCCCGGGGGCCCAATACGAGCAGTACTTC. This rearrangement joins TRBV5-1 to TRBJ2-7; D possibly uses TRBD1 or TRBD2 (6 bases each). V was cut by 6 bases and J by 4 bases, with 20 bases left in between. CDR1 is SGHRS, CDR2 YFSETQ, per germline. This CDR3 contains 15 residues. Complete variable domain (other parts from reference TRBV5-1 and TRBJ2-7): KAGVTQTPRYLIKTRGQQVTLSCSPISGHRSVSWYQQTPGQGLQFLFEYFSETQRNKGNFPGRFSGRQFSNSRSEMNVSTLELGDSALYLCASNLAPGAQYEQYFGPGTRLTVT.